One sample yielded the 28 T cell receptor beta chains listed below, sequenced in a study of T cell responses to AZD1222 COVID-19 vaccine. The repertoire was sequenced with immunoSEQ multiplex PCR; TCRdb's copy has only in-frame clones and lacks some. The table includes 160,000 or so clones, around 90% detected once. Sequences were derived from peripheral blood, sampled on day 0 of AZD1222 vaccination. The receptors here all came from an adult in good health.

This clone occurred a few times. This rearrangement joins TRBV4-3 to TRBJ2-4, with D tentatively TRBD1 (5 bases). V lost 3 bases to trimming and J lost 6 bases, with 12 bases between them. Germline-derived CDR1 and CDR2 are LGHNA and YSLEER. This CDR3 is built from 14 residues. This chain's CDR3 is CASSHTTGSNIQYF. CDR3 nucleotide sequence: TGCGCCAGCAGCCATACCACAGGATCAAACATTCAGTACTTC.

The rearrangement joins TRBV19 to TRBJ1-6; possible D gene TRBD1, 5 bases. Trimming removed 5 bases at V and 7 bases at J, with 18 bases between. Looked up from germline, CDR1 is LNHDA and CDR2 is SQIVND (reference sequence). The CDR3 extends over 16 amino acids. The CDR3: CASSAQTGARNSPLHF. CDR3 bases: TGTGCCAGTAGTGCCCAAACAGGAGCCCGGAATTCACCCCTCCACTTT.

This clone showed up just a few times. This chain connects TRBV2 to TRBJ2-7; D is possibly TRBD2 (6 bases). CDR1 and CDR2 from the germline V gene are SNHLY and FYNNEI. CDR3 length equals 10 residues. Trimming cost V 10 bases and J 9 bases, with 13 bases left between them. CDR3 nucleotides: TGTGCCACCCGGGACTCGGGGCAGTACTTC. Amino acid sequence: CATRDSGQYF.

The chain carries TRBV5-6 and TRBJ2-7, with D possibly matching TRBD2 (6 bases). CDR1 is SGHDT, CDR2 YYEEEE, per germline. V gave up 4 bases and J gave up 3 bases, with 14 bases separating them. The length of the CDR3 is 14 residues. The CDR3 protein is CASSLRGQLYEQYF. The CDR3 DNA sequence: TGTGCCAGCAGCCTGCGGGGTCAGCTCTACGAGCAGTACTTC.

Notes on this clone: The sample contains more than one DNA sequence encoding this CDR3. This chain connects TRBV6-1 to TRBJ1-3; D is unclear. V was trimmed by 2 bases and J by 1 base, leaving 6 bases between them. CDR1 is MNHNS and CDR2 is SASEGT in the germline V gene. This CDR3 region has 14 residues. The CDR3 loop reads CASSERASGNTIYF. The CDR3 DNA reads TGTGCCAGCAGTGAAAGGGCTTCTGGAAACACCATATATTTT.

A remark on this clone: Other DNA sequences in this specimen translate into the identical CDR3. The V gene is TRBV6-1, the J gene TRBJ1-2; no definite D call. V dropped 1 base and J dropped 4 bases, with 7 bases sitting between them. CDR1 and CDR2 (germline): MNHNS, SASEGT. The length of the CDR3 is 13 residues. The CDR3 sequence is CASSEGQSYGYTF. Written as DNA, the CDR3 is TGTGCCAGCAGTGAAGGGCAGTCCTATGGCTACACCTTC.

J is TRBJ2-1 and V is TRBV2; a possible D gene is TRBD2 (5 bases). CDR1 and CDR2 from the germline V gene are SNHLY and FYNNEI. The length of the CDR3 is 14 residues. V was shortened by 7 bases and J by 9 bases, with 19 bases between the two germline ends. As DNA, the CDR3 is TGTGCCAGCATGGGTCCTTCCCATCGGGGTGAGCAGTTCTTC. Translating it yields CASMGPSHRGEQFF.

The chain employs TRBV12-5 and TRBJ2-2; 8 bases match TRBD2. The CDR3 has 15 residues. Germline CDR1 is LGHNT and CDR2 is FRNRAP. Unmatched junction bases numbered 5, after V lost 1 base and J lost 7 bases. The CDR3 loop is CASGLEAGVGGELFF. CDR3 DNA: TGTGCTAGTGGTTTGGAAGCGGGAGTGGGCGGGGAGCTGTTTTTT.

The chain recombines TRBV27 with TRBJ1-1; TRBD1 might be the D (6 bases). Germline CDR1 and CDR2: MNHEY and SMNVEV (reference sequence). The ends were cut back, 4 bases at V and 3 bases at J, with 30 bases in the middle. This CDR3 is 20 amino acids long. DNA for the CDR3: TGTGCCAGCAGTTCCGGGACATGGCTCCCCTTCGTCAGCGGGGACACTGAAGCTTTCTTT. Protein: CASSSGTWLPFVSGDTEAFF.

The chain joins TRBV29-1 to TRBJ1-2; D not certain. The CDR3 spans 15 residues. V was clipped by 3 bases and J by 0 bases, with 14 bases between them. The V gene's germline CDR1 is SQVTM and CDR2 ANQGSEA. The CDR3 DNA is TGCAGCGTTGACAGCCAGGCCCCCTCTAACTATGGCTACACCTTC. Translation gives CSVDSQAPSNYGYTF.

This clone was seen just once. The CDR3 bases are TGTGCCAGCAGCCAAGGAATCCTCGACAGTCCGCGGGAGACCCAGTACTTC. It translates to CASSQGILDSPRETQYF. The V and J genes are TRBV14 and TRBJ2-5; D may be TRBD1 (5 bases). The CDR3 covers 17 residues. CDR1 and CDR2 from the germline V gene are SGHDN and FVKESK. Trimming stripped 1 base from V and 5 bases from J, with 20 bases between.

The chain couples TRBV11-3 to TRBJ1-6; the D gene is possibly TRBD1 (5 bases). Germline-derived CDR1 and CDR2 are SGHNT and YENEEA. The CDR3 contains 14 residues. V was trimmed by 5 bases and J by 9 bases, leaving 14 bases between them. The CDR3 DNA reads as TGTGCCAGCAGCCAGGGAGGAGTTCTTTCACCCCTCCACTTT. Protein: CASSQGGVLSPLHF.

J is TRBJ1-1 and V is TRBV6-6, with TRBD1 as a possible D gene (5 bases). Between the trimmed V and J ends, which lost 6 bases and 3 bases, there was a span of 8 bases. Looked up from germline, CDR1 is MNHNY and CDR2 is SVGAGI (reference sequence). The CDR3 covers 12 residues. The CDR3 nucleotides are TGTGCCAGCAGGGTAGGGGACACTGAAGCTTTCTTT. Protein product: CASRVGDTEAFF.

This chain uses TRBV25-1 with TRBJ2-2, with D hard to call. The CDR3 sequence is 13 residues long. Germline V gene lookup returns CDR1 MGHDK and CDR2 SYGVNS. Trimming pared 0 bases from V and 3 bases from J, leaving 2 bases between. The CDR3 protein is CASSEYYTGELFF. The CDR3 coding sequence is TGTGCCAGCAGTGAATATTACACCGGGGAGCTGTTTTTT. The full variable domain, rest sourced from reference TRBV25-1 and TRBJ2-2, is EADIYQTPRYLVIGTGKKITLECSQTMGHDKMYWYQQDPGMELHLIHYSYGVNSTEKGDLSSESTVSRIRTEHFPLTLESARPSHTSQYLCASSEYYTGELFFGEGSRLTVL.

This chain uses TRBV7-2 with TRBJ1-4; 8 nucleotides agree with TRBD1. CDR1 is SGHTA and CDR2 is FQGNSA in the germline V gene. The CDR3 totals 14 residues. The J segment lost 6 bases and the V segment lost 5 bases, leaving 5 bases of the junction unmatched. As DNA, the CDR3 is TGTGCCAGCAGCCCCCGGACAGGGCATGAAAAACTGTTTTTT. Its translation is CASSPRTGHEKLFF.

The chain recombines TRBV11-2 with TRBJ2-7; weak D call: TRBD2 (7 bases). This CDR3 is 15 amino acids long. V was shortened by 5 bases and J by 2 bases, with 16 bases between the two germline ends. From germline, CDR1 is SGHAT and CDR2 FQNNGV. In DNA form, the CDR3 reads TGTGCCAGCAGCCAGGGAGGGGGTAATGCCTACGAGCAGTACTTC. This encodes CASSQGGGNAYEQYF.

The rearrangement joins TRBV6-5 to TRBJ2-7, with 11 bases lining up with TRBD2. CDR1 is MNHEY, CDR2 SVGAGI, per germline. The CDR3 length is 16 residues. The trim removed 2 bases at V and 4 bases at J, leaving 7 bases unmatched. CDR3 amino acids: CASSYQPGLAAYEQYF. CDR3 sequence (DNA): TGTGCCAGCAGTTACCAACCGGGACTAGCGGCGTACGAGCAGTACTTC.

The V gene is TRBV5-4, the J gene TRBJ2-1; D perhaps matches TRBD1 (5 bases). This CDR3 region has 15 residues. Germline V CDR1 and CDR2: SGHNT, YYREEE (reference sequence). V was clipped by 1 base and J by 5 bases, with 13 bases between them. As DNA, the CDR3 is TGTGCCAGCAGCTTGTTTTGGGGCGGAAACAATGAGCAGTTCTTC. This gives the protein CASSLFWGGNNEQFF.

This clone appeared a single time. This chain connects TRBV7-8 to TRBJ2-7, with D perhaps TRBD1 or TRBD2 (5 bases each). This CDR3 comprises 17 residues. Per the germline V gene, CDR1 is SGHVS and CDR2 is FQNEAQ. Deletions cut 5 bases from V and 3 bases from J, with 23 bases between. The CDR3 sequence is CASSPAEVRGPNYEQYF. The CDR3 nucleotides read TGTGCCAGCAGCCCCGCCGAGGTGAGGGGTCCTAACTACGAGCAGTACTTC.

This chain joins TRBV29-1 and TRBJ1-2; D is unclear. Germline V gene lookup returns CDR1 SQVTM and CDR2 ANQGSEA. This CDR3 is 13 amino acids long. V was pared by 6 bases and J by 4 bases, with 15 bases between. In DNA form, the CDR3 reads TGCAGCGTAGATACGCAGGCCCCCTATGGCTACACCTTC. This sequence encodes CSVDTQAPYGYTF.

This chain joins TRBV7-2 and TRBJ1-1, with D uncertain. Trimming removed 4 bases at V and 3 bases at J, with 15 bases between. The CDR3 runs to 15 residues. Germline-derived CDR1 and CDR2 are SGHTA and FQGNSA. CDR3 loop: CASSSWGAVDTEAFF. Here the CDR3 DNA reads TGTGCCAGCAGCTCCTGGGGTGCGGTGGACACTGAAGCTTTCTTT.

V and J are TRBV7-2 and TRBJ1-1; D call uncertain. With 4 bases removed from V and 1 base from J, the gap between germline ends came to 10 bases. The CDR3 runs to 14 residues. The germline V gene has CDR1 SGHTA and CDR2 FQGNSA. The CDR3 sequence is CASSYRTGNTEAFF. In DNA form, the CDR3 reads TGTGCCAGCAGCTACCGGACGGGGAACACTGAAGCTTTCTTT.

The rearrangement links TRBV6-4 to TRBJ1-6, with 8 bases aligning to TRBD1. The CDR3 sequence is 17 residues long. The J segment lost 6 bases and the V segment lost 6 bases, leaving 13 bases of the junction unmatched. CDR1 is MRHNA, CDR2 SNTAGT, per germline. The CDR3 region has the DNA TGTGCCAGCAGGGAGAGCCCAGGGGGCGTTGGTAATTCACCCCTCCACTTT. Translating gives CASRESPGGVGNSPLHF.

The chain has TRBV11-2 and TRBJ1-2; 9 bases are a match to TRBD1. The CDR3 is 16 amino acids. V shed 2 bases, J shed 4 bases, and the junction held 8 bases outside the gene matches. CDR1 is SGHAT and CDR2 is FQNNGV in the germline V gene. The CDR3 bases are TGTGCCAGCAGCTTATCACCGGGACAGGGACTCTATGGCTACACCTTC. Translating it yields CASSLSPGQGLYGYTF.

The V call is TRBV7-9, the J call TRBJ2-1, with D possibly being TRBD2 (5 bases). Trimming shortened V by 8 bases and J by 9 bases, and 17 bases separated the two germline ends. CDR3 size: 13 residues. Germline V gene data show CDR1 as SEHNR and CDR2 as FQNEAQ (reference sequence). The CDR3 loop reads CASLGRGFGEQFF. In DNA form, the CDR3 reads TGTGCCAGCCTAGGTCGCGGGTTCGGTGAGCAGTTCTTC.

This chain links TRBV19 with TRBJ1-4, with D possibly matching TRBD1 (5 bases). Trimming removed 2 bases at V and 4 bases at J, with 11 bases between. The germline CDR1 and CDR2 sequences are LNHDA and SQIVND (reference sequence). The CDR3 is 15 residues long. For the CDR3, the DNA is TGTGCCAGTAGTATAATGTGGGGGATTAATGAAAAACTGTTTTTT. The encoded protein is CASSIMWGINEKLFF.

The chain has TRBV13 and TRBJ2-7, with no clear D. V was clipped by 7 bases and J by 6 bases, with 19 bases between them. Germline values: CDR1 PRHDT, CDR2 FYEKMQ (reference sequence). This CDR3 spans 14 amino acids. The CDR3 DNA follows: TGTGCCAGCACCGGTAGGGCCCACCCCTCCGAGCAGTACTTC. Protein sequence: CASTGRAHPSEQYF.

The V and J genes are TRBV7-2 and TRBJ2-1; TRBD1 might be the D (5 bases). Looked up from germline, CDR1 is SGHTA and CDR2 is FQGNSA. This CDR3 contains 16 residues. Trimming took off 1 base at V and 2 bases at J, with 12 bases between the two ends. In nucleotides, the CDR3 is TGTGCCAGCAGCTTAGATGGCAGGGCTGCCTACAATGAGCAGTTCTTC. Translation: CASSLDGRAAYNEQFF. Full variable domain (rest looked up from reference TRBV7-2 and TRBJ2-1): GAGVSQSPSNKVTEKGKDVELRCDPISGHTALYWYRQSLGQGLEFLIYFQGNSAPDKSGLPSDRFSAERTGGSVSTLTIQRTQQEDSAVYLCASSLDGRAAYNEQFFGPGTRLTVL.